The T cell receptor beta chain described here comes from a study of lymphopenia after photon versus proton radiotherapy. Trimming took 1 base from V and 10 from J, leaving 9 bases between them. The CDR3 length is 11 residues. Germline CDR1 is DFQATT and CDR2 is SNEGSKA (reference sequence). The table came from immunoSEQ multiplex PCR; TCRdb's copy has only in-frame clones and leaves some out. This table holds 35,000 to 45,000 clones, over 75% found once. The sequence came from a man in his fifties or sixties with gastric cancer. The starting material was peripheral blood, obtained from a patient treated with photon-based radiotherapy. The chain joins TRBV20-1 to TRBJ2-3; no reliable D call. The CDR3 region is CSARGILAQYF. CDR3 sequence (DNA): TGCAGTGCTAGAGGCATTCTGGCGCAGTATTTT.